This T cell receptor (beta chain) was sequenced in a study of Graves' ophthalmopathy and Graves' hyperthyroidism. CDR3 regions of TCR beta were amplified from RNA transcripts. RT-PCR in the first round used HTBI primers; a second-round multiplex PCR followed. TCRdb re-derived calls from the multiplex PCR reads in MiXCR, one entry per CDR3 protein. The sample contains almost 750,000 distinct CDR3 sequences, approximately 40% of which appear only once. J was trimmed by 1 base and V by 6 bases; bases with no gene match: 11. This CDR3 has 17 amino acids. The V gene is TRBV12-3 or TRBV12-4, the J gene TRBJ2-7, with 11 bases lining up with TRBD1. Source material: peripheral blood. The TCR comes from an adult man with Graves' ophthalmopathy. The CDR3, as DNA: TGTGCCAGCAGCGAAGGGACAGGGGGTTCTGGTTCCTACGAGCAGTACTTC. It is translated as CASSEGTGGSGSYEQYF.